This TCR beta chain was sequenced in a study of blood T cell repertoires in COVID-19. As for the study in general: The origin of the acute and convalescent COVID-19 samples was the United States, Italy and Spain.

Original analysis: Estimation of nucleated cell counts was performed using reference gene primer amplification. Method: immunoSEQ multiplex PCR; TCRdb's copy keeps in-frame clones and lacks some. That table gives V, J and clone size, and the DNA gave D and trimming. The repertoire has 200,000 to 300,000 clones, around nine tenths of them found once; the top ten carry about 1.3%. Sequencing was performed on peripheral blood. The receptor comes from an elderly man with acute or convalescent COVID-19.

Written as DNA, the CDR3 is TGTGCCAGCTCACTCTCGACAGCGATTACCACAGATACGCAGTATTTT. Its protein is CASSLSTAITTDTQYF. This chain uses TRBV18 with TRBJ2-3; D is perhaps TRBD1 (5 bases). CDR1 is KGHSH, CDR2 LQKENI, per germline. The V and J ends lost 4 bases and 2 bases respectively, with 16 bases between them. This CDR3 has 16 residues.